The 17 T cell receptor beta chains in this list originate from one sample, sequenced in a study of blood T cell repertoires in COVID-19. TCRdb's table, derived via immunoSEQ multiplex PCR, lists solely in-frame clones and lacks some. The profile shows some 150,000 clones, around four fifths of them singletons. Sequenced material: peripheral blood. Receptors originate from a woman in her 40s with active or convalescent COVID-19.

The V and J genes are TRBV6-2 or TRBV6-3 and TRBJ1-5; D not certain. CDR3 size: 13 residues. The V gene's germline CDR1 is MNHEY and CDR2 SVGEGT. The germline V and J ends were trimmed by 2 bases and 2 bases, with 4 bases remaining between them. In DNA, the CDR3 is TGTGCCAGCAGTTACCCAGGCAATCAGCCCCAGCATTTT. Protein sequence: CASSYPGNQPQHF.

This sequence joins TRBV28 and TRBJ2-7, with D perhaps matching TRBD2 (5 bases). The ends were cut back, 4 bases at V and 4 bases at J, with 17 bases in the middle. Germline lookup yields CDR1 MDHEN and CDR2 SYDVKM. The CDR3 is made up of 15 amino acids. The CDR3 DNA sequence: TGTGCCAGCAGTTCCACGGAGGCAGGCAAATACGAGCAGTACTTC. It codes for CASSSTEAGKYEQYF.

This chain connects TRBV18 to TRBJ1-1; the match to TRBD1 covers 9 bases. CDR3 length equals 15 residues. Germline V gene lookup returns CDR1 KGHSH and CDR2 LQKENI. V lost 3 bases to trimming and J lost 5 bases; unmatched junction nucleotides: 7. CDR3 sequence reads: CASSPLTGGTTEAFF. The DNA of the CDR3 is TGTGCCAGCTCACCCTTGACAGGGGGAACAACTGAAGCTTTCTTT.

V is TRBV1 and J is TRBJ1-6; the tabulated D call, TRBD1, remains unverified against the DNA. TRBV1 is shown as a pseudogene. The CDR3 is 15 amino acids. This chain's CDR3 is CTSSQHRGNLSPLHF. DNA of the CDR3: TGCACCAGCAGCCAACACAGGGGTAACCTTTCACCCCTCCACTTT.

This chain's CDR3 is CASSDRVAGGSEQYF. Written as DNA, the CDR3 is TGTGCCAGCAGCGACCGGGTCGCGGGAGGATCGGAGCAGTACTTC. The chain has TRBV5-5 and TRBJ2-7, with 8 positions matching TRBD2. The CDR3 sequence is 15 residues long. V shed 4 bases and J 7 bases; nucleotides not matched to a gene: 13. Germline CDR1 reads SGHKS; CDR2 reads YYEKEE (reference sequence).

This chain uses TRBV11-2 with TRBJ1-1, with 11 bases identical to TRBD1. Losses at the gene ends were 3 bases for V and 7 bases for J; bases not matched to a gene: 4. The germline gives CDR1 SGHAT, CDR2 FQNNGV. The CDR3 consists of 14 residues. The CDR3 loop is CASSLDRGLGEAFF. CDR3 bases: TGTGCCAGCAGCTTGGACAGGGGGCTTGGTGAAGCTTTCTTT.

The chain joins TRBV21-1 to TRBJ1-6; TRBD1, the table's D call, was not compared with the DNA. TRBV21-1 is labeled a pseudogene. The CDR3 spans 11 residues. The chain's CDR3 is CASSQSSPLHF. In nucleotides, the CDR3 is TGTGCCAGCAGCCAATCTTCACCCCTCCACTTT.

CDR3 loop: CTSSHHRTPVDNEQFF. The CDR3 nucleotides are TGCACCAGCAGCCACCACAGGACCCCCGTTGACAATGAGCAGTTCTTC. The chain recombines TRBV1 with TRBJ2-1; TRBD1 is taken as the D call from the table, unchecked against the DNA. TRBV1 is a known pseudogene. The CDR3 contains 16 residues.

The chain has TRBV4-2 and TRBJ2-3; TRBD2 agrees at 10 bases. V was clipped by 0 bases and J by 1 base; unmatched bases: 1. The V gene's germline CDR1 is LGHNA and CDR2 YNFKEQ. CDR3 length: 16 amino acids. The CDR3 nucleotides are TGTGCCAGCAGCCAAGACCTAGCGGGGGGCACAGATACGCAGTATTTT. Translating it yields CASSQDLAGGTDTQYF.

The chain recombines TRBV2 with TRBJ1-6; possible D gene TRBD1, 6 bases. The CDR3 runs to 16 residues. Deletions cut 2 bases from V and 7 bases from J, with 15 bases between. Germline V gene lookup returns CDR1 SNHLY and CDR2 FYNNEI. The CDR3 bases are TGTGCCAGCAGTGAAAGGGTCGGGGGGACAAATTCACCCCTCCACTTT. Translation gives CASSERVGGTNSPLHF.

V is TRBV28 and J is TRBJ2-7, with 11 bases fitting TRBD1. CDR1 is MDHEN and CDR2 is SYDVKM in the germline V gene. This CDR3 contains 14 residues. Trimming at V came to 3 bases and at J to 3 bases, leaving 1 base not matched to a gene. DNA of the CDR3: TGTGCCAGCAGTTTCGGGACAGGGGGCTACGAGCAGTACTTC. Protein sequence: CASSFGTGGYEQYF. Filled out from reference TRBV28 and TRBJ2-7, the complete variable domain reads DVKVTQSSRYLVKRTGEKVFLECVQDMDHENMFWYRQDPGLGLRLIYFSYDVKMKEKGDIPEGYSVSREKKERFSLILESASTNQTSMYLCASSFGTGGYEQYFGPGTRLTVT.

The chain links TRBV25-1 to TRBJ2-5, with a possible D match to TRBD2 (7 bases). Looked up from germline, CDR1 is MGHDK and CDR2 is SYGVNS. The CDR3 is made up of 14 amino acids. Trimming shortened V by 6 bases and J by 9 bases, and 20 bases separated the two germline ends. The CDR3 loop is CASSVGGGRSAQYF. The CDR3 coding sequence is TGTGCCAGCAGCGTTGGGGGGGGGCGCTCGGCCCAGTACTTC.

V gene TRBV5-4 combines with J gene TRBJ1-2; D is uncertain. Germline V gene lookup returns CDR1 SGHNT and CDR2 YYREEE (reference sequence). The V gene lost 3 bases and the J gene lost 6 bases, with 18 bases spanning the gap. The CDR3 sequence is 15 residues long. The CDR3 nucleotides are TGTGCCAGCAGCTCCCCGACGCAGCCGGGGAATGGCTACACCTTC. Its protein product is CASSSPTQPGNGYTF. The full variable domain, rest sourced from reference TRBV5-4 and TRBJ1-2, is ETGVTQSPTHLIKTRGQQVTLRCSSQSGHNTVSWYQQALGQGPQFIFQYYREEENGRGNFPPRFSGLQFPNYSSELNVNALELDDSALYLCASSSPTQPGNGYTFGSGTRLTVV.

The gene calls are TRBV19 and TRBJ1-3; TRBD1 matches 7 bases. The CDR3 extends over 14 amino acids. Germline CDR1 LNHDA, CDR2 SQIVND (reference sequence). V lost 9 bases to trimming and J lost 4 bases; unmatched junction nucleotides: 9. The CDR3 nucleotides read TGTGCCAGCAAGGGACAGTCGTACGGAAACACCATATATTTT. Protein: CASKGQSYGNTIYF.

The chain is built from TRBV2 and TRBJ1-2; possibly TRBD1 for D (5 bases). Germline lookup yields CDR1 SNHLY and CDR2 FYNNEI. V lost 3 bases to trimming and J lost 5 bases, with 13 bases between them. The length of the CDR3 is 14 residues. In DNA, the CDR3 is TGTGCCAGCAGTGACGAAGGGGTAGGGTATGGCTACACCTTC. Its protein is CASSDEGVGYGYTF.

This rearrangement joins TRBV4-2 to TRBJ2-3; D is uncertain. Deletions cut 0 bases from V and 4 bases from J, with 8 bases between. CDR1 is LGHNA and CDR2 is YNFKEQ in the germline V gene. The CDR3 has 14 amino acids. The CDR3 bases are TGTGCCAGCAGCCAAGATCCCCTTTCAGATACGCAGTATTTT. Its translation: CASSQDPLSDTQYF.

The rearrangement joins TRBV7-9 to TRBJ1-5; tentatively, D is TRBD1 (6 bases). Germline V gene data show CDR1 as SEHNR and CDR2 as FQNEAQ (reference sequence). This CDR3 contains 14 residues. The V gene lost 5 bases and the J gene lost 3 bases, with 11 bases spanning the gap. The CDR3 coding sequence is TGTGCCAGCAGCCTGACAGGCCCCAATCAGCCCCAGCATTTT. Its translation: CASSLTGPNQPQHF.